Included here is one TCR beta chain sequence, with context. Its specific antigen is unknown. Base qualities are not at hand, and no much larger clone is one base apart. The sample belongs to a study of technical replicates of blood from a handful of donors (TCRdb year 2017). Preparation of the library involved the immunoSEQ multiplex PCR assay. Not all clones reach the TCRdb copy of this immuneACCESS table, which keeps in-frame sequences only. Checked studies attribute under half of the gap to unresolved V genes and leave the rest unexplained. The sample table lists roughly 69,000 clones, nearly 98% of them with a count of one. 0.25% to 0.3% of the sample comes from the top ten. Based on the germline V gene, the CDR1 and CDR2 sequences are SGHTA and FQGNSA. Reading from cysteine to phenylalanine, the CDR3 counts 15 amino acids. CDR3 DNA is the only sequence kept; it has 45 bases, read in frame from the first base. V loses 1 base of germline sequence and J loses 3 bases, and the interval between the two ends is 13 bases.

Sequencing was done on a sample of T cells isolated from PBMCs. The receptor was derived from a human donor in good health. The chain was built from TRBV7-2 and TRBJ2-7; the D gene is not confidently resolved. In nucleotides, the sequence is TGTGCCAGCAGCTTAGGGCTAGAGGTGGTCTACGAGCAGTACTTC. This translates into CASSLGLEVVYEQYF.